Sequencing of this T cell receptor beta chain was carried out in a study of blood T cell repertoires in COVID-19. About the research overall: Acute and convalescent COVID-19 specimens originated in the United States, Italy and Spain. T cells, B-cell-depleted T cells, or PBMCs supplied cDNA or gDNA.

In its sample, this clone was seen a few times. The CDR3 is 14 amino acids. V dropped 3 bases and J dropped 2; count of bases not matched to a gene: 4. Per the germline V gene, CDR1 is SGHRS and CDR2 is YFSETQ. Under the authors' procedure: For nucleated cells, counts were estimated from reference gene primer amplification. Using immunoSEQ multiplex PCR, the repertoire was profiled, and TCRdb retains in-frame clones only, with some absent. V, J and clone size derive from that table, while D and trimming were established from the DNA sequence. The repertoire holds more than 50,000 clones, with about four fifths as singletons.

This sequence originates from a human donor in a cohort sampled during active COVID-19. The chain uses TRBV5-1 and TRBJ2-7; 8 bases agree with TRBD2. Sequenced input: peripheral blood. CDR3: CASSYSGNAYEQYF. In DNA form, the CDR3 reads TGCGCCAGCAGCTATAGCGGGAACGCCTACGAGCAGTACTTC.